This is a list of T cell receptor beta chains from one sample in a study of beta chain features in type 1 diabetes. Method: immunoSEQ multiplex PCR; TCRdb's copy keeps in-frame clones and lacks some. Seen here are hundreds of thousands of clones, 15% to 19% observed once, and the top ten hold approximately 0.093%. Sequences were obtained from naive CD4+ T cells from blood. All receptors derive from a man between 18 and 35 years old in good health. CDR3s include the opening cysteine and the closing phenylalanine or tryptophan. A D gene is named only where the DNA matches it firmly. For some rows the clone size is stated as once, few or many, or as a class when expanded; others skip it.

clone_size j_call v_call d_call cdr3_aa cdr3_nt
. TRBJ2-2 TRBV4-3 TRBD2 CASSQEAALAGVWELFF TGCGCCAGCAGCCAAGAGGCCGCACTAGCGGGAGTATGGGAGCTGTTTTTT
few TRBJ1-5 TRBV9 . CASSVGAGGAQHF TGTGCCAGCAGCGTAGGCGCAGGTGGTGCCCAGCATTTT
. TRBJ2-3 TRBV30 . CAWRGPLQFRRDTQYF TGTGCCTGGAGAGGGCCCTTACAGTTTCGGAGAGATACGCAGTATTTT
. TRBJ1-5 TRBV27 . CASRGGPGPLQRANQPQHF TGTGCCAGCAGAGGCGGGCCGGGCCCGCTTCAGAGGGCGAATCAGCCCCAGCATTTT
. TRBJ2-3 TRBV7-3 TRBD2 CASSLLSGRVRDTQYF TGTGCCAGCAGCTTGCTTAGCGGGAGGGTGCGGGATACGCAGTATTTT
few TRBJ2-2 TRBV5-6 . CASSFVTFGAGELFF TGTGCCAGCAGCTTTGTTACATTCGGGGCCGGGGAGCTGTTTTTT
. TRBJ2-7 TRBV2 TRBD1 CASSEVTGDYEQYF TGTGCCAGCAGTGAGGTTACAGGGGATTACGAGCAGTACTTC
. TRBJ2-7 TRBV6-5 TRBD1 CASTHRDRGAYEQYF TGTGCCAGCACCCACAGGGACAGGGGGGCCTACGAGCAGTACTTC
. TRBJ1-1 TRBV7-8 . CASSPVFDTEAFF TGTGCCAGCAGCCCAGTGTTTGACACTGAAGCTTTCTTT
few TRBJ2-7 TRBV15 TRBD1 CATSSGQGRHEQYF TGTGCCACCAGCAGTGGACAGGGGCGGCACGAGCAGTACTTC
few TRBJ1-2 TRBV28 . CASSFAGHYGYTF TGTGCCAGCAGTTTTGCGGGTCACTATGGCTACACCTTC
few TRBJ2-2 TRBV6-1 . CASSARQASNTGELFF TGTGCCAGCAGTGCCCGACAGGCTTCGAACACCGGGGAGCTGTTTTTT
. TRBJ1-3 TRBV9 TRBD1 CASSVATGTGMFSGNTIYF TGTGCCAGCAGCGTAGCTACAGGGACAGGGATGTTCTCTGGAAACACCATATATTTT
few TRBJ2-5 TRBV5-4 TRBD2 CASSATSGSVHLRETQYF TGTGCCAGCAGCGCGACTAGCGGGAGTGTCCACCTGCGAGAGACCCAGTACTTC
few TRBJ2-5 TRBV6-6 TRBD1 CASRAGDRGPETQYF TGTGCCAGCAGGGCAGGAGACAGGGGTCCGGAGACCCAGTACTTC